This T cell receptor beta chain was identified in a study of T cells in Graves' hyperthyroidism and ophthalmopathy. Study-wide context: Peripheral blood was acquired at first diagnosis, ahead of any therapy whatsoever.

This CDR3 comprises 13 residues. With 7 bases removed from V and 9 bases from J, the gap between germline ends came to 18 bases. Germline V CDR1 and CDR2: MNHNS, SASEGT. Overall study results and limits: Most expanded thyroid clonotypes above 0.001 recurred in blood.

The source material, RNA transcripts, was used to amplify TCR beta CDR3 regions. Primed by the HTBI set, a first-round RT-PCR was run on the TCR CDR3. In TCRdb, the multiplex PCR reads were re-called with MiXCR into one record per CDR3 protein. The data hold about 320,000 distinct CDR3 sequences, with about 15% observed a single time. In this sample, this clonotype turned up many times. As yet, its antigen is unknown. Recently diagnosed hyperthyroidism of less than 2 months' duration affected patients aged 18 to 65. Fresh peripheral blood, 10 ml, yielded the PBMCs. Sequenced material: blood. The chain links TRBV6-1 to TRBJ1-1, with a weak D call TRBD1 (6 bases). The sequence came from a man under 40 with Graves' hyperthyroidism. The CDR3 DNA follows: TGTGCCAGCACCCCTGAGGTGGGGGCCAAAGCTTTCTTT. This translates into CASTPEVGAKAFF.